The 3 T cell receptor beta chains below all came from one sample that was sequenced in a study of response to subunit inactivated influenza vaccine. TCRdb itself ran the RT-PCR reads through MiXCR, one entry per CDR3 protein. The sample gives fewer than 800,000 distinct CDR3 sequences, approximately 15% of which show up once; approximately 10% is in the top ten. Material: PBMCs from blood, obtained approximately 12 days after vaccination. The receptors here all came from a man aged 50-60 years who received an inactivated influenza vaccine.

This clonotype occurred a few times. CDR3 protein: CASSLEGLAVTDTQYF. CDR3 nucleotides: TGCGCCAGCAGCTTGGAGGGACTAGCGGTCACAGATACGCAGTATTTT. V is TRBV5-1 and J is TRBJ2-3; 11 bases map to TRBD2. Trimming at V came to 0 bases and at J to 2 bases, leaving 2 bases not matched to a gene. Germline CDR1 and CDR2: SGHRS and YFSETQ. This CDR3 contains 16 residues. The full variable domain, rest sourced from reference TRBV5-1 and TRBJ2-3, is KAGVTQTPRYLIKTRGQQVTLSCSPISGHRSVSWYQQTPGQGLQFLFEYFSETQRNKGNFPGRFSGRQFSNSRSEMNVSTLELGDSALYLCASSLEGLAVTDTQYFGPGTRLTVL.

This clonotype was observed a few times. The CDR3, as DNA: TGTGCCAGCAGTTACGGAGGTTGGACAGGGGAAAATACCGGGGAGCTGTTTTTT. Encoded protein: CASSYGGWTGENTGELFF. The chain employs TRBV6-5 and TRBJ2-2; TRBD1 matches at 9 bases. With 2 bases clipped from V and 5 bases from J, the junction kept 12 bases outside the gene matches. Germline loops: CDR1 MNHEY, CDR2 SVGAGI. The CDR3 has 18 residues.

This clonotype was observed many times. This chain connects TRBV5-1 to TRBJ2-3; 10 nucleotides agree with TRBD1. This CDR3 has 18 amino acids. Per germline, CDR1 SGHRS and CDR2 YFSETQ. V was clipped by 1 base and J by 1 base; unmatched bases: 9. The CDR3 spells CASSLIGTGDPGTDTQYF. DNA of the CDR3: TGCGCCAGCAGCTTGATTGGGACAGGGGACCCTGGCACAGATACGCAGTATTTT.